A single sample is the source of the 8 T cell receptor beta chains below, sequenced in a study of T cell responses to AZD1222 COVID-19 vaccine. The repertoire was sequenced with immunoSEQ multiplex PCR; TCRdb's copy has only in-frame clones and lacks some. Of approximately 60,000 clones in the sample, around three quarters were seen once. Specimen: peripheral blood, collected on day 0 of AZD1222 vaccination. Receptor source: an adult in good health.

The chain recombines TRBV11-2 with TRBJ2-5, with D perhaps matching TRBD2 (6 bases). The CDR3 extends over 14 amino acids. V was shortened by 5 bases and J by 5 bases, with 15 bases between the two germline ends. Germline V gene sequence: CDR1 SGHAT, CDR2 FQNNGV. This chain's CDR3 is CASSLREPRETQYF. The CDR3 DNA reads TGTGCCAGCAGCCTACGGGAGCCGCGGGAGACCCAGTACTTC.

The J gene is TRBJ1-1, the V gene TRBV12-3 or TRBV12-4; D uncertain. V lost 0 bases and J lost 4, with 3 bases in between. The CDR3 totals 12 residues. In nucleotides, the CDR3 is TGTGCCAGCAGTTTAGCGGCCACTGAAGCTTTCTTT. It yields the protein CASSLAATEAFF.

The chain combines TRBV2 with TRBJ2-7, with D maybe TRBD1 (6 bases). The length of the CDR3 is 12 residues. Germline V gene lookup returns CDR1 SNHLY and CDR2 FYNNEI. V was shortened by 9 bases and J by 5 bases, with 14 bases between the two germline ends. CDR3 nucleotide sequence: TGTGCCAGTACCGGGACAAGGAACGAGCAGTACTTC. This codes for CASTGTRNEQYF.

The genes are TRBV7-9 and TRBJ2-7; TRBD2 might be the D (5 bases). Germline CDR1 reads SEHNR; CDR2 reads FQNEAQ (reference sequence). This CDR3 is 12 amino acids long. V was clipped by 1 base and J by 6 bases, with 7 bases between them. CDR3 sequence: CASSLGGREQYF. Written as DNA, the CDR3 is TGTGCCAGCAGCTTAGGAGGGCGCGAGCAGTACTTC.

V gene TRBV6-2 or TRBV6-3 combines with J gene TRBJ1-5, with D unresolved. There are 19 residues in the CDR3. Trimming pared 4 bases from V and 3 bases from J, leaving 25 bases between. The V gene's germline CDR1 is MNHEY and CDR2 SVGEGT. The CDR3 loop is CASSSGRSRNPISNQPQHF. The CDR3, as DNA: TGTGCCAGCAGTTCGGGCCGGAGCCGAAATCCTATTTCCAATCAGCCCCAGCATTTT.

This clone was recorded a few times. This chain joins TRBV7-2 and TRBJ2-1; no definite D call. Germline V gene sequence: CDR1 SGHTA, CDR2 FQGNSA. The V end was cut by 2 bases, the J end by 9 bases, with 5 bases between. The CDR3 loop spans 11 amino acids. In nucleotides, the CDR3 is TGTGCCAGCAGCTTAACGATTGAGCAGTTCTTC. Its translation is CASSLTIEQFF. The whole variable domain, filled in from reference TRBV7-2 and TRBJ2-1, reads GAGVSQSPSNKVTEKGKDVELRCDPISGHTALYWYRQSLGQGLEFLIYFQGNSAPDKSGLPSDRFSAERTGGSVSTLTIQRTQQEDSAVYLCASSLTIEQFFGPGTRLTVL.

This chain connects TRBV5-4 to TRBJ2-3; TRBD2 aligns across 8 bases. V lost 4 bases, J lost 0 bases, and 1 base stayed unmatched. The CDR3 contains 14 residues. Germline assignment: CDR1 SGHNT and CDR2 YYREEE (reference sequence). The CDR3 protein is CASSRLASTDTQYF. In DNA form, the CDR3 reads TGTGCCAGCAGCCGACTAGCGAGCACAGATACGCAGTATTTT.

The rearrangement joins TRBV7-9 to TRBJ1-2; possibly TRBD1 for D (5 bases). This CDR3 is built from 13 residues. Looked up from germline, CDR1 is SEHNR and CDR2 is FQNEAQ (reference sequence). V shed 2 bases and J shed 8 bases, with 12 bases lying between them. This CDR3 reads CASSLPGLGGYTF. CDR3 nucleotide sequence: TGTGCCAGCAGCTTACCAGGGTTGGGCGGCTACACCTTC.